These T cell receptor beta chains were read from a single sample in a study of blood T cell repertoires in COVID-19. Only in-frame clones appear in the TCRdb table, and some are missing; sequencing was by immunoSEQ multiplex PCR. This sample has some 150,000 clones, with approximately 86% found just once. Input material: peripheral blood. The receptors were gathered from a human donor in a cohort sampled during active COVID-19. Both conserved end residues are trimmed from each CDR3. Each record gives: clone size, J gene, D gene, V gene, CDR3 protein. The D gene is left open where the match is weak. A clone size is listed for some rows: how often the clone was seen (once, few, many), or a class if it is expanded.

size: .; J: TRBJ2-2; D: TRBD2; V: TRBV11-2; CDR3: ASSWRLAGGANTGELF
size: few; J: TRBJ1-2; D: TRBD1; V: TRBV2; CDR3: ASTGTGNYGYT
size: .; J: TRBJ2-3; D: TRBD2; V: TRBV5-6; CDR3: ASSLLGLAGKDTQY
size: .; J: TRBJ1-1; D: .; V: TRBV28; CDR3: ASSFPAGEAF
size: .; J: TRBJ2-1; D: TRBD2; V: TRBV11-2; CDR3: ANPGLAGVPTHEQF
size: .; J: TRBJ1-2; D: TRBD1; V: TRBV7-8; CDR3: ATKPGQGALLGGYT
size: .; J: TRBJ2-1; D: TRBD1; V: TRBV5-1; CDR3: ASSRRPGQSLYNEQF
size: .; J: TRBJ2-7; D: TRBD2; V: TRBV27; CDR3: ASSLTSGGYEQY
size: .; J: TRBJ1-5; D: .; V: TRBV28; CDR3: ASSFGSNQPQH
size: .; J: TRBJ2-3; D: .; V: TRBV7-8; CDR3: ASSPRGSSTDTQY
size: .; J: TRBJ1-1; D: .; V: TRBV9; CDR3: ASSVHQETEAF
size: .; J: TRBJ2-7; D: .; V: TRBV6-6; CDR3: ASKLQGTGVSYEQY
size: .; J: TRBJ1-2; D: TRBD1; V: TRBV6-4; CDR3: ASSDSGQGGGGYT
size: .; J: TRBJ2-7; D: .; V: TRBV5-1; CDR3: ASSSTETGTYEQY
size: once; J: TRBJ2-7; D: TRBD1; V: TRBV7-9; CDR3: ASSLPDRVGYEQY
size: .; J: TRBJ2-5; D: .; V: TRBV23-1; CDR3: ASSQKRERQETQY
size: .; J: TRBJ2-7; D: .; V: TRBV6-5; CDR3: ASSYRTRVHGEQY